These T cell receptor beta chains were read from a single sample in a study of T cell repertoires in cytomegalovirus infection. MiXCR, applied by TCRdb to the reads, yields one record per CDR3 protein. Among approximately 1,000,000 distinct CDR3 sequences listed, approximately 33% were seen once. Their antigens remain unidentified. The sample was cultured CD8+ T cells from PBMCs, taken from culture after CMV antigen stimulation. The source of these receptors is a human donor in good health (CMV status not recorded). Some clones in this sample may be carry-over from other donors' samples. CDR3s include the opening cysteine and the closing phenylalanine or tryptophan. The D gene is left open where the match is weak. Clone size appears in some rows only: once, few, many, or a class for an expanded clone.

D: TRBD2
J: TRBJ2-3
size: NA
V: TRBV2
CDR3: CATLSGGASGTQYF
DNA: TGTGCCACCCTAAGCGGGGGCGCTTCTGGTACGCAGTATTTT

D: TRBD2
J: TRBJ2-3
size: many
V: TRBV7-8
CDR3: CASSFYGLAGRTDTQYF
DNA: TGTGCCAGCAGCTTCTATGGACTAGCGGGGCGCACAGATACGCAGTATTTT

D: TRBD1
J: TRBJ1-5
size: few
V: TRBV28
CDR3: CANSQGVRNQPQHF
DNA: TGTGCCAACAGCCAGGGGGTTCGCAATCAGCCCCAGCATTTT

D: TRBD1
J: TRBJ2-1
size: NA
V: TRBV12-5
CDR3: CASGLTPDRDRGPF
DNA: TGTGCTAGTGGTTTGACGCCCGACCGGGACAGGGGGCCCTTC

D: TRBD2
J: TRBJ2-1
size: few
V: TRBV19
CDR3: CASRLTSGGLNEQFF
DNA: TGTGCCAGTAGGCTGACTAGCGGGGGCCTTAATGAGCAGTTCTTC

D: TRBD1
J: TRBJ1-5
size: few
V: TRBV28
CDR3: CASSLLSGTDSNQPQHF
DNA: TGTGCCAGCAGCCTCCTCTCCGGGACAGATAGCAATCAGCCCCAGCATTTT

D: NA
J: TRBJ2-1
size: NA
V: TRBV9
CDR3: CASSVADGGIYNEQFF
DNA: TGTGCCAGCAGCGTAGCCGATGGAGGGATCTACAATGAGCAGTTCTTC

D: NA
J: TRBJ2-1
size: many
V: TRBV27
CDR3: CASSLYGGYNEQFF
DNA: TGTGCCAGCAGTTTATACGGGGGCTACAATGAGCAGTTCTTC

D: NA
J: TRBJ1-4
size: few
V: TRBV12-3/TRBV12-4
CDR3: CASSFVTVGTKEANEKLFF
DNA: TGTGCCAGCAGTTTTGTGACGGTGGGGACAAAAGAGGCTAATGAAAAACTGTTTTTT

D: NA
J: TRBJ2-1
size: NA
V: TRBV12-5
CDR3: CASGSHRDRLSFNEQFF
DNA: TGTGCTAGTGGTTCCCACAGGGACCGTCTCTCCTTCAATGAGCAGTTCTTC

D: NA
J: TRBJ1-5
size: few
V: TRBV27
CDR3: CASSLTRSNQPQHF
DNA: TGTGCCAGCAGTTTAACCAGATCCAATCAGCCCCAGCATTTT

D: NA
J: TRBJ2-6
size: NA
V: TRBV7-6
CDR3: CAIASSWTGANVLAF
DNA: TGTGCCATCGCGTCGAGCTGGACTGGGGCCAACGTCCTGGCTTTC

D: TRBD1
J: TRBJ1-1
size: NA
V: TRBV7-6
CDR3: CASSPYGQGVSEAFF
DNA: TGTGCCAGCAGCCCTTATGGACAGGGGGTCTCTGAAGCTTTCTTT

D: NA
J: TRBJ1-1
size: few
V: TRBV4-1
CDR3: CASSQDGRGNTEAFF
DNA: TGCGCCAGCAGCCAAGACGGCCGGGGGAACACTGAAGCTTTCTTT

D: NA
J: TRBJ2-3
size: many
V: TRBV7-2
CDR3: CASSLLTDTQYF
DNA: TGTGCCAGCAGCTTATTAACAGATACGCAGTATTTT

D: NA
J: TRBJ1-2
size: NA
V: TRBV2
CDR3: CASSGRPTRANYGYTF
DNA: TGTGCCAGCAGTGGGCGGCCCACCAGAGCTAACTATGGCTACACCTTC

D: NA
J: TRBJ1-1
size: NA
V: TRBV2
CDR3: CASKGVFEAFF
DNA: TGTGCCAGCAAAGGGGTATTTGAAGCTTTCTTT

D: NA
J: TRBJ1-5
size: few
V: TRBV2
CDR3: CAIDGGGDSNQPQHF
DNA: TGTGCCATCGATGGGGGAGGGGATAGCAATCAGCCCCAGCATTTT

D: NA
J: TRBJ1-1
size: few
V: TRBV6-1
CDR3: CASSEALQGGTEAFF
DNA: TGTGCCAGCAGTGAAGCGCTACAGGGAGGCACTGAAGCTTTCTTT

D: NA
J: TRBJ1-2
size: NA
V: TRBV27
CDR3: CASSLSDVLGYTF
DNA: TGTGCCAGCAGTTTATCAGATGTACTCGGCTACACCTTC

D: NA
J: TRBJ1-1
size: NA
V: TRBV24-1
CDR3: CATRMGSNTEAFF
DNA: TGTGCCACCCGAATGGGGTCGAACACTGAAGCTTTCTTT

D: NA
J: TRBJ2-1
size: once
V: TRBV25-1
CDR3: CASSAGLHYNEQFF
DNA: TGTGCCAGCAGTGCCGGACTGCATTACAATGAGCAGTTCTTC

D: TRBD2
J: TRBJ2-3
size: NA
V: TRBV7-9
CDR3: CASSPAERGDTDTQYF
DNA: TGTGCCAGCAGCCCCGCCGAGCGGGGGGACACAGATACGCAGTATTTT

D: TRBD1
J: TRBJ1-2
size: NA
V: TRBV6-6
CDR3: CASSNRDRGPNYGYTF
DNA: TGTGCCAGCAGTAACCGGGACAGGGGTCCTAACTATGGCTACACCTTC

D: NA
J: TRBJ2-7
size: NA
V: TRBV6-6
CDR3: CASSYYGGSYEQYF
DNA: TGTGCCAGCAGTTACTATGGGGGCTCCTACGAGCAGTACTTC

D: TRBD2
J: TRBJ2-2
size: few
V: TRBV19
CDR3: CASPAGATGELFF
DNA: TGTGCCAGTCCAGCGGGGGCCACCGGGGAGCTGTTTTTT

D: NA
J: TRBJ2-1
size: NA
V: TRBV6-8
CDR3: CASSQDFYNEQFF
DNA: TGTGCCAGCAGCCAGGATTTTTACAATGAGCAGTTCTTC

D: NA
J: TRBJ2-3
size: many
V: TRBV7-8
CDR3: CASSPRAGTFTDTQYF
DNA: TGTGCCAGCAGCCCGCGGGCTGGCACATTCACAGATACGCAGTATTTT

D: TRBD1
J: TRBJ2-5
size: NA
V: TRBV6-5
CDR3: CASSIDRGTQETQYF
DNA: TGTGCCAGCAGCATCGACAGGGGAACTCAAGAGACCCAGTACTTC

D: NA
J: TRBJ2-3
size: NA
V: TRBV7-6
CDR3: CASSHLGDTQYF
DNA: TGTGCCAGCAGCCACCTAGGTGATACGCAGTATTTT

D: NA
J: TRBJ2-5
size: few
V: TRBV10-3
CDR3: CAIGQGIPQETQYF
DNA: TGTGCCATTGGCCAGGGGATCCCTCAAGAGACCCAGTACTTC

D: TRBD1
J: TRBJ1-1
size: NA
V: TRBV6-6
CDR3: CASSYLNRGPPEAFF
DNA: TGTGCCAGCAGTTACTTAAACAGGGGGCCCCCTGAAGCTTTCTTT

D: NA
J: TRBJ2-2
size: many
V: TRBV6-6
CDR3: CASSYSSIGAGELFF
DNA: TGTGCCAGCAGTTACTCGAGTATAGGGGCCGGGGAGCTGTTTTTT

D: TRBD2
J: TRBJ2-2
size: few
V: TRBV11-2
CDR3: CASSLEGGSGELFF
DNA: TGTGCCAGCAGCCTCGAGGGAGGGTCCGGGGAGCTGTTTTTT

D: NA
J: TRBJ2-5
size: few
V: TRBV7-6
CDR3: CASSQWTRQETQYF
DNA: TGTGCCAGCAGCCAATGGACTCGTCAAGAGACCCAGTACTTC

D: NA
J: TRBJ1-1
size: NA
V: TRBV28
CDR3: CASSGIGDFTEAFF
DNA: TGTGCCAGCAGCGGTATCGGGGACTTCACTGAAGCTTTCTTT

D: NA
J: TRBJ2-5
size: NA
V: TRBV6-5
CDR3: CASSYDGSRETQYF
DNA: TGTGCCAGCAGTTACGATGGGTCCCGGGAGACCCAGTACTTC

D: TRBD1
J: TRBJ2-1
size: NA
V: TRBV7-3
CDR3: CASSPTGSHEQFF
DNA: TGTGCCAGCAGCCCGACAGGGAGCCATGAGCAGTTCTTC

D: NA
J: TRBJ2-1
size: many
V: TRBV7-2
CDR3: CASRFTGQWAIEQFF
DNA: TGTGCCAGCAGATTTACAGGGCAGTGGGCAATCGAGCAGTTCTTC

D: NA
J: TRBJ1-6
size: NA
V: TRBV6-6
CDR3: CASNPAGGPSPLHF
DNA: TGTGCCAGCAACCCGGCGGGGGGCCCGTCACCCCTCCACTTT

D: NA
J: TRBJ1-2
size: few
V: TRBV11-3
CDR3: CASSLEGHGLF
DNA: TGTGCCAGCAGCTTAGAGGGACATGGTCTCTTC

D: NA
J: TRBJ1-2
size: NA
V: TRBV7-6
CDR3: CASSSAGGAYGYTF
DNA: TGTGCCAGCAGCTCCGCGGGGGGGGCTTACGGCTACACCTTC

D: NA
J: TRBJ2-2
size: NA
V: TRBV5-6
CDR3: CASSLAEGGGANTGELFF
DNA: TGTGCCAGCAGCTTGGCAGAGGGAGGGGGCGCGAACACCGGGGAGCTGTTTTTT

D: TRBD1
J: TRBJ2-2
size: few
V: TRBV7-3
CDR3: CASNGQGDGELFF
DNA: TGTGCCAGCAACGGACAGGGTGACGGGGAGCTGTTTTTT

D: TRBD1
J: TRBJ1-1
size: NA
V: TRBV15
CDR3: CATSGRQGATEAFF
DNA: TGTGCCACCAGCGGCAGACAGGGGGCAACTGAAGCTTTCTTT

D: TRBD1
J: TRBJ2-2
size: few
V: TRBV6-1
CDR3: CASSFTDRGAGELFF
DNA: TGTGCCAGCAGTTTTACGGACAGGGGGGCCGGGGAGCTGTTTTTT